This TCR beta chain was identified in a study of OX40 agonist ivuxolimab in advanced cancers. Study overall: All patients had ivuxolimab intravenously every 2 weeks at 0.01 to 10 mg/kg. A male proportion of 82.7% was recorded, with mean age 60 years and range roughly 20 to 90. Patients assigned to dose escalation were diagnosed with hepatocellular carcinoma, melanoma, renal cell or head and neck cancer.

Using immunoSEQ multiplex PCR, the repertoire was profiled, and TCRdb retains in-frame clones only, with some absent. The data contain approximately 70,000 clones, roughly 84% of them singletons. This clone came up a few times. CDR1 is KGHSH and CDR2 is LQKENI in the germline V gene. The junction had 6 bases not matched to a gene; V was cut back by 3 bases and J by 5 bases. CDR3 length: 14 residues. This chain joins TRBV18 and TRBJ1-1, with TRBD1 matching 7 bases. This sequence was found in an adult with an advanced solid tumor such as melanoma, head and neck, liver or kidney cancer. The starting material was CD4+ or CD8+ T cells sorted from blood, obtained in a trial of the OX40 agonist ivuxolimab. The CDR3 nucleotides read TGTGCCAGCTCACCTTCTTCAGGGGGGACTGAAGCTTTCTTT. It specifies CASSPSSGGTEAFF.